Listed here are 23 T cell receptor beta chains from one sample, sequenced in a study of T cells after yellow fever vaccination (dated by TCRdb to between 2019 and 2020). The treatment or condition label here, explained by the study, means: live attenuated yellow fever vaccine strain. The protocol used for the library was 5' RACE. Sequencer: Illumina HiSeq 2500. In TCRdb, the public reads were trimmed at Q25 with fastp and aligned with MiXCR, with productive beta chains retained. Every CDR3 protein is listed once, alongside the most common genes and DNA of its rows. This sample lists approximately 550,000 distinct CDR3 sequences; 15% to 20% were detected once. The ten largest clones represent approximately 14% of the sample. Here the sequenced sample was PBMCs, taken 15 days after the yellow fever booster vaccination. The receptors were gathered from a young man who received the YFV17D yellow fever vaccine.

The sample holds a few counts of this clonotype. The genes are TRBV6-1 and TRBJ2-5; no clear D. V lost 6 bases and J 2 bases, leaving 10 bases between the germline ends. This CDR3 comprises 13 residues. CDR1 and CDR2 (germline): MNHNS, SASEGT. CDR3: CASSQRVQETQYF. For the CDR3, the DNA is TGTGCCAGCAGCCAGCGAGTACAAGAGACCCAGTACTTC.

This clonotype came up a few times. This chain connects TRBV12-3 or TRBV12-4 to TRBJ2-7; D possibly corresponds to TRBD2 (5 bases). The CDR3 contains 14 residues. Trimming removed 6 bases at V and 7 bases at J, with 19 bases between. CDR3 DNA sequence: TGTGCCAGCAGCGCAACGGGAATTTTTGGGGAGCAGTACTTC. It specifies CASSATGIFGEQYF.

This chain uses TRBV7-9 with TRBJ1-5; no clear D gene. The CDR3 has 13 residues. Germline-derived CDR1 and CDR2 are SEHNR and FQNEAQ (reference sequence). The V and J ends lost 6 bases and 11 bases respectively, with 17 bases between them. DNA for the CDR3: TGTGCCAGCAGTCCGGCTAGAAAGGGTTCCCAGCATTTT. Amino acids: CASSPARKGSQHF.

This clonotype appeared a few times. This chain uses TRBV6-2 or TRBV6-3 with TRBJ2-5; the D is unclear. The CDR3 consists of 15 residues. In germline, CDR1 is MNHEY, CDR2 SVGEGT. V was trimmed by 2 bases and J by 1 base, leaving 11 bases between them. The CDR3 DNA reads TGTGCCAGCAGTTACGAGAGGCTGCTCCAAGAGACCCAGTACTTC. Encoded protein: CASSYERLLQETQYF.

This clonotype was observed a few times. CDR3 sequence (DNA): TGTGCCAGCTCACCAAAAACAACAATTTGGGACAGGACATACGAGCAGTACTTC. This translates into CASSPKTTIWDRTYEQYF. The J gene is TRBJ2-7, the V gene TRBV18, with 8 bases aligning to TRBD1. V dropped 2 bases and J dropped 4; count of bases not matched to a gene: 16. The CDR3 runs 18 residues. Germline V CDR1 and CDR2: KGHSH, LQKENI. The full variable domain, its missing parts supplied by reference TRBV18 and TRBJ2-7, is NAGVMQNPRHLVRRRGQEARLRCSPMKGHSHVYWYRQLPEEGLKFMVYLQKENIIDESGMPKERFSAEFPKEGPSILRIQQVVRGDSAAYFCASSPKTTIWDRTYEQYFGPGTRLTVT.

This chain uses TRBV7-2 with TRBJ2-7, with D uncertain. Trimming shortened V by 1 base and J by 5 bases, and 12 bases separated the two germline ends. Germline CDR1 SGHTA, CDR2 FQGNSA. This CDR3 region has 14 residues. The CDR3 DNA sequence: TGTGCCAGCAGCTTAGACAGTTCGATTGACGAGCAGTACTTC. This encodes CASSLDSSIDEQYF.

The J gene is TRBJ2-3, the V gene TRBV7-2; D might be TRBD1 (6 bases). The V gene's germline CDR1 is SGHTA and CDR2 FQGNSA. The V end was cut by 1 base, the J end by 4 bases, with 12 bases between. The CDR3 loop spans 15 amino acids. CDR3 amino acids: CASSLDWGLADTQYF. As DNA, the CDR3 is TGTGCCAGCAGCTTAGATTGGGGGCTGGCAGATACGCAGTATTTT.

The chain carries TRBV11-1 and TRBJ2-3; 11 bases are shared with TRBD1. V was pared by 5 bases and J by 4 bases, with 14 bases of the junction left unmatched. The CDR3 contains 18 residues. Germline-derived CDR1 and CDR2 are SGHAT and FQDESV (reference sequence). The chain's CDR3 is CASSRDRGIGRQADTQYF. In DNA form, the CDR3 reads TGTGCCAGCAGCCGGGACAGGGGGATCGGCAGACAGGCAGATACGCAGTATTTT.

The chain has TRBV25-1 and TRBJ2-5; weak D call: TRBD1 (6 bases). Trimming took off 3 bases at V and 5 bases at J, with 16 bases between the two ends. The germline V gene encodes CDR1 MGHDK and CDR2 SYGVNS. The CDR3 totals 15 residues. The CDR3 DNA reads as TGTGCCAGCAGTGATGAGGGCAGGGGCATGGAGACCCAGTACTTC. This sequence encodes CASSDEGRGMETQYF.

This clonotype has a handful of counts. This chain's CDR3 is CASSQAGVGETQYF. In nucleotides, the CDR3 is TGCGCCAGCAGCCAAGCGGGAGTAGGGGAGACCCAGTACTTC. This rearrangement joins TRBV4-1 to TRBJ2-5; D may be TRBD2 (6 bases). In germline, CDR1 is MGHRA, CDR2 YSYEKL. V lost 1 base, J lost 5 bases, and 11 bases lay in between. The CDR3 has 14 residues.

The chain has TRBV19 and TRBJ1-1; 9 bases fit TRBD1. V gave up 0 bases and J gave up 5 bases; unmatched junction bases: 7. Germline lookup yields CDR1 LNHDA and CDR2 SQIVND (reference sequence). The CDR3 totals 16 residues. The CDR3 nucleotides are TGTGCCAGTAGTATAGAGGGGACAGGGATAAGGACTGAAGCTTTCTTT. Translating gives CASSIEGTGIRTEAFF.

Only a few counts were recorded for this clonotype. The chain's CDR3 is CASSTLLLAGVSTGELFF. Written as DNA, the CDR3 is TGTGCCAGCAGTACCCTGCTGCTAGCGGGAGTTAGCACCGGGGAGCTGTTTTTT. The chain couples TRBV12-3 or TRBV12-4 to TRBJ2-2; TRBD2 matches at 10 bases. Trimming removed 5 bases from V and 4 bases from J; junction bases left unmatched: 13. The CDR3 loop spans 18 amino acids.

This clonotype was seen a few times. This rearrangement joins TRBV7-9 to TRBJ2-7; D may match TRBD1 or TRBD2 (6 bases each). Germline V CDR1 and CDR2: SEHNR, FQNEAQ (reference sequence). This CDR3 region has 15 residues. V was trimmed by 5 bases and J by 4 bases, leaving 18 bases between them. This CDR3 reads CASSDRGPGPYEQYF. CDR3 DNA: TGTGCCAGCAGCGACCGGGGGCCGGGGCCTTACGAGCAGTACTTC.

This clonotype showed up just a few times. The chain couples TRBV7-2 to TRBJ1-1; D may be TRBD1 (5 bases). V shed 11 bases and J shed 1 base, with 17 bases lying between them. This CDR3 comprises 14 residues. Germline loops: CDR1 SGHTA, CDR2 FQGNSA. CDR3 protein: CASQPVGGNTEAFF. In DNA, the CDR3 is TGTGCCTCTCAGCCTGTCGGGGGGAACACTGAAGCTTTCTTT.

The chain uses TRBV19 and TRBJ2-1, with 7 bases lining up with TRBD2. In germline, CDR1 is LNHDA, CDR2 SQIVND (reference sequence). V shed 6 bases and J 5 bases; nucleotides not matched to a gene: 4. There are 13 residues in the CDR3. The CDR3 reads CASRPGLHNEQFF. The DNA of the CDR3 is TGTGCCAGTAGACCGGGACTACACAATGAGCAGTTCTTC. The full variable domain, in which reference TRBV19 and TRBJ2-1 provide the parts outside the CDR3, is DGGITQSPKYLFRKEGQNVTLSCEQNLNHDAMYWYRQDPGQGLRLIYYSQIVNDFQKGDIAEGYSVSREKKESFPLTVTSAQKNPTAFYLCASRPGLHNEQFFGPGTRLTVL.

The chain joins TRBV21-1 to TRBJ2-5; the D call in the table, TRBD1, was not verified against the DNA. TRBV21-1 is classified as a pseudogene. This CDR3 region has 15 residues. The CDR3 spells CASSEGAPPQETQYF. CDR3 coding DNA: TGTGCCAGCAGCGAGGGGGCGCCCCCTCAAGAGACCCAGTACTTC.

This clonotype showed up just a few times. The genes are TRBV28 and TRBJ2-1; D possibly corresponds to TRBD2 (6 bases). Germline assignment: CDR1 MDHEN and CDR2 SYDVKM. V dropped 4 bases and J dropped 4 bases, with 11 bases sitting between them. This CDR3 is 14 amino acids long. The CDR3 bases are TGTGCCAGCAGTTCGGGACTTCTTTACAATGAGCAGTTCTTC. Encoded protein: CASSSGLLYNEQFF.

The sample holds a few counts of this clonotype. This chain connects TRBV7-2 to TRBJ2-1, with 10 bases that match TRBD1. The CDR3 length is 15 residues. Losses at the gene ends were 2 bases for V and 4 bases for J; bases not matched to a gene: 2. CDR1 is SGHTA, CDR2 FQGNSA, per germline. DNA of the CDR3: TGTGCCAGCAGCTTAAGACAGGGGGCATACAATGAGCAGTTCTTC. Translating it yields CASSLRQGAYNEQFF.

This clonotype was seen a few times. V is TRBV20-1 and J is TRBJ2-5; 8 positions agree with TRBD2. Trimming removed 5 bases from V and 5 bases from J; junction bases left unmatched: 10. CDR1 is DFQATT and CDR2 is SNEGSKA in the germline V gene (reference sequence). This CDR3 spans 14 amino acids. CDR3 nucleotide sequence: TGCAGTGCTCCTCCGAGCGGGAGCGGGGAGACCCAGTACTTC. Encoded protein: CSAPPSGSGETQYF.

In this sample, this clonotype turned up a few times. V and J are TRBV5-1 and TRBJ1-2; D might be TRBD1 (6 bases). In germline, CDR1 is SGHRS, CDR2 YFSETQ. This CDR3 spans 15 amino acids. V gave up 4 bases and J gave up 8 bases, with 21 bases separating them. The CDR3 reads CASSRGPRGGDGYTF. CDR3 DNA sequence: TGCGCCAGCAGCCGCGGCCCCAGGGGAGGCGACGGCTACACCTTC.

This clonotype was seen only a few times. V is TRBV11-2 and J is TRBJ2-2; D remains ambiguous. This CDR3 comprises 14 residues. Trimming shortened V by 5 bases and J by 7 bases, and 14 bases separated the two germline ends. Per germline, CDR1 SGHAT and CDR2 FQNNGV. CDR3 sequence (DNA): TGTGCCAGCAGCCCTCCGTTGCAACGCGGGGAGCTGTTTTTT. This translates into CASSPPLQRGELFF.

This chain uses TRBV5-4 with TRBJ1-1, with D perhaps TRBD1 (6 bases). The CDR3 covers 15 residues. V was trimmed by 1 base and J by 1 base, leaving 11 bases between them. Germline V gives CDR1 SGHNT, CDR2 YYREEE (reference sequence). This CDR3 is CASSLRGGWNTEAFF. In nucleotides, the CDR3 is TGTGCCAGCAGCTTGAGGGGGGGATGGAACACTGAAGCTTTCTTT.

This clonotype was counted a few times. This chain uses TRBV18 with TRBJ2-1; no reliable D call. In germline, CDR1 is KGHSH, CDR2 LQKENI. V lost 2 bases and J lost 3, with 14 bases in between. CDR3 length: 16 amino acids. CDR3 protein: CASSPSFEKYYNEQFF. CDR3 nucleotide sequence: TGTGCCAGCTCACCAAGCTTCGAGAAGTACTACAATGAGCAGTTCTTC.